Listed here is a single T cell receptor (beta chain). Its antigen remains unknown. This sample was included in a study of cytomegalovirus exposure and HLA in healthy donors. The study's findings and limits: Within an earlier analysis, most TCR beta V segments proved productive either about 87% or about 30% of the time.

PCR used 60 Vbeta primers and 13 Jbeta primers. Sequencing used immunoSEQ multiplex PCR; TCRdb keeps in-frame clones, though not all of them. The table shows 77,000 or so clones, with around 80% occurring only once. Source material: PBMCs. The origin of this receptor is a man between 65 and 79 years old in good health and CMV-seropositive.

Here the CDR3 reads CASSLRTGGATDTQYF. CDR3 sequence (DNA): TGTGCCAGCAGCTTACGGACAGGGGGCGCGACAGATACGCAGTATTTT. V is TRBV7-8 and J is TRBJ2-3; 11 positions agree with TRBD1. The V segment lost 2 bases and the J segment 3 bases; nucleotides outside the gene matches: 4. Germline CDR1 is SGHVS and CDR2 is FQNEAQ. This CDR3 comprises 16 residues.